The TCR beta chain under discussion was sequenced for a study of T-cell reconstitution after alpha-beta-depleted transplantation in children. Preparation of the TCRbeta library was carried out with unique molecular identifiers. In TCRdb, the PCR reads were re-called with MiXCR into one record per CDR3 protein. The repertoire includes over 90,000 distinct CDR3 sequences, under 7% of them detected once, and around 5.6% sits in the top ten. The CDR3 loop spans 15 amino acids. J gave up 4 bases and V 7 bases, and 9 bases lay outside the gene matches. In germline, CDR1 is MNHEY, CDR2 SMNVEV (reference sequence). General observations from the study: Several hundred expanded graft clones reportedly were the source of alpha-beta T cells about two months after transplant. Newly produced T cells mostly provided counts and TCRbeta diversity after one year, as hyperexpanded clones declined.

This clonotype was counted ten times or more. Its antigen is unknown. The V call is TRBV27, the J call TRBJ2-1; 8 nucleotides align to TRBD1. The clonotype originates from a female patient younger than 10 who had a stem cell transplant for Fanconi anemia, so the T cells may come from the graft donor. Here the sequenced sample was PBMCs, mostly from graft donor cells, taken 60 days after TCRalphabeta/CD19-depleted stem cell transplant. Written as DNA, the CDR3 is TGTGCCAGCAAACAGGTGGGACAGGAGTACAATGAGCAGTTCTTC. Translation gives CASKQVGQEYNEQFF.